This T cell receptor beta chain was found in a study of STAT5B mutations in CD4+ large granular lymphocyte leukemia. Looking at the study overall: The CDR3 'QG' motif was associated with a particular HLA allele among healthy donors.

Germline V gene sequence: CDR1 LNHDA, CDR2 SQIVND (reference sequence). The CDR3 is 16 residues long. The V end was cut by 7 bases, the J end by 8 bases, with 26 bases between. The protocol was immunoSEQ multiplex PCR, while the TCRdb copy is restricted to in-frame clones and leaves out a portion. This sample yields 45,000 or so clones, of which approximately 86% are seen a single time; 2.6% belongs to the top ten. Specimen: CD4+ T cells from blood buffy coats. The gene calls are TRBV19 and TRBJ1-2; perhaps TRBD1 as D (5 bases). This TCR was recovered from a human donor in good health. CDR3 loop: CASMTDTGRRRSGYTF. The CDR3 DNA reads TGTGCCAGTATGACGGACACAGGCCGGCGACGTTCGGGCTACACCTTC. Full variable domain (rest looked up from reference TRBV19 and TRBJ1-2): DGGITQSPKYLFRKEGQNVTLSCEQNLNHDAMYWYRQDPGQGLRLIYYSQIVNDFQKGDIAEGYSVSREKKESFPLTVTSAQKNPTAFYLCASMTDTGRRRSGYTFGSGTRLTVV.